These T cell receptor beta chains were read from a single sample in a study of blood T cells in healthy people across ages. TCRdb itself ran the 5' RACE reads through MiXCR, one entry per CDR3 protein. The sample carries 500,000 to 550,000 distinct CDR3 sequences, more than 20% recorded once. In addition, the sample was reused for a study of T cells of mothers and their children.

Sequencing input: blood. All receptors derive from a boy under 18 in good health. CDR3s leave out the opening cysteine and the closing phenylalanine or tryptophan. D genes are given only for firm matches.

TRBV4-3	-	TRBJ2-7	ASSQSRDGSANKQY
TRBV28	TRBD1	TRBJ2-5	ASSLGRGPKQETQY
TRBV4-3	-	TRBJ1-1	ASSQGTVSSTLNTEAF
TRBV6-5	TRBD2	TRBJ2-7	ASSRPTSPYEQY
TRBV12-3/TRBV12-4	TRBD2	TRBJ2-3	ASTSGGTDTEY
TRBV4-3	-	TRBJ2-1	ASSQVGSAQQF
TRBV27	-	TRBJ1-2	ASSTGPLNYGYT
TRBV7-9	-	TRBJ1-1	ASSEGGTGAF
TRBV11-2	-	TRBJ2-5	ASSLRGYPQETQY
TRBV9	-	TRBJ2-1	ASSDGGGSADEQF
TRBV30	-	TRBJ2-1	ASQGPDNEQF
TRBV5-5	TRBD1	TRBJ1-1	ASSGQTGLGTEAF
TRBV9	TRBD1	TRBJ1-2	ASSHAMDRGGNYGYT
TRBV2	TRBD1	-	RETGEAEQF
TRBV5-1	-	TRBJ1-1	ASSLGHAMNTEAF